A single sample is the source of the 5 T cell receptor beta chains below, sequenced in a study of blood T cell repertoires in COVID-19. TCRdb's copy holds only in-frame clones and misses some; the assay was immunoSEQ multiplex PCR. This sample yields about 74,000 clones, of which around nine tenths are seen a single time; around 2% belongs to the top ten. Input material: peripheral blood. The source of these receptors is a woman of 80 years or more with active or convalescent COVID-19.

A single count supports this clone. The chain uses TRBV7-9 and TRBJ2-3; 14 bases fit TRBD2. The CDR3 has 16 residues. Germline CDR1 reads SEHNR; CDR2 reads FQNEAQ (reference sequence). Trimming took 5 bases from V and 5 from J; bases not matched to a gene: 6. CDR3 coding DNA: TGTGCCAGCAGCACGGGACTAGCGGGGGTCGTAGATACGCAGTATTTT. Protein product: CASSTGLAGVVDTQYF.

The CDR3 region is CASRSTGFHEQFF. DNA of the CDR3: TGTGCCAGCAGATCTACAGGGTTTCATGAGCAGTTCTTC. This chain joins TRBV5-4 and TRBJ2-1, with D perhaps TRBD1 (6 bases). V shed 5 bases and J shed 8 bases, with 14 bases lying between them. This CDR3 is built from 13 residues. CDR1 is SGHNT and CDR2 is YYREEE in the germline V gene (reference sequence).

The J gene is TRBJ2-7, the V gene TRBV7-2, with D tentatively TRBD1 (5 bases). The CDR3 length is 13 residues. CDR1 and CDR2 (germline): SGHTA, FQGNSA. Trimming left V 3 bases short and J 0 bases short, with 6 bases between. CDR3 in amino acids: CASSFGHSYEQYF. The CDR3 DNA reads TGTGCCAGCAGCTTCGGACACTCCTACGAGCAGTACTTC.

The V call is TRBV7-8, the J call TRBJ1-5; 9 nucleotides align to TRBD1. This CDR3 contains 17 residues. V was clipped by 5 bases and J by 4 bases; unmatched bases: 12. Germline CDR1 and CDR2: SGHVS and FQNEAQ. This CDR3 is CASSPLNRGTGNQPQHF. The CDR3 DNA reads TGTGCCAGCAGCCCCCTAAATCGGGGGACAGGGAATCAGCCCCAGCATTTT.

The chain combines TRBV5-1 with TRBJ1-5; D possibly corresponds to TRBD1 (6 bases). Trimming removed 4 bases from V and 1 base from J, with 12 bases in between. The CDR3 is 15 residues long. Germline CDR1 and CDR2: SGHRS and YFSETQ. The DNA for the CDR3 is TGCGCCAGCAGCGCACAGGGTGGGAGCAATCAGCCCCAGCATTTT. Translated: CASSAQGGSNQPQHF.